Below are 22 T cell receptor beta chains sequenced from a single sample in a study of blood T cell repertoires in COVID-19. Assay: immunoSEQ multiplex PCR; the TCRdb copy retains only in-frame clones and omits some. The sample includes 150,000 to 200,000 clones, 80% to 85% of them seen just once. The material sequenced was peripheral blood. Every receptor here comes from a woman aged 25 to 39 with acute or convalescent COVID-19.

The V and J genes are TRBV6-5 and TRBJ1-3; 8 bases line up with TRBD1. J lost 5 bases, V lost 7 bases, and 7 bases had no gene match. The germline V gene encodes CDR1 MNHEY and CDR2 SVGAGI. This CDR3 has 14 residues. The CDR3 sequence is CASTTTGVRNTIYF. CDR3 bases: TGTGCCAGCACCACGACAGGGGTGCGAAACACCATATATTTT.

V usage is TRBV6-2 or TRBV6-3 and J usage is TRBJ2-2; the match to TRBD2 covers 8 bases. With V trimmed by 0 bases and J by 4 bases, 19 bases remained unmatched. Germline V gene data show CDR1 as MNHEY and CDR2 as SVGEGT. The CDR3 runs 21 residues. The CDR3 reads CASSYSFAFVAGGFLTGELFF. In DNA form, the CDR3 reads TGTGCCAGCAGTTACTCGTTCGCGTTCGTTGCGGGAGGCTTCCTCACCGGGGAGCTGTTTTTT.

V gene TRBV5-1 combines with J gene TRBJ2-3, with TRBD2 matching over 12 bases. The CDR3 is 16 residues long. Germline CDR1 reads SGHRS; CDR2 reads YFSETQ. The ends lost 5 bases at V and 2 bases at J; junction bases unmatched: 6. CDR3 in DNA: TGCGCCAGCAGTCGCCGGACTAGCGGGGCCACAGATACGCAGTATTTT. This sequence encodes CASSRRTSGATDTQYF.

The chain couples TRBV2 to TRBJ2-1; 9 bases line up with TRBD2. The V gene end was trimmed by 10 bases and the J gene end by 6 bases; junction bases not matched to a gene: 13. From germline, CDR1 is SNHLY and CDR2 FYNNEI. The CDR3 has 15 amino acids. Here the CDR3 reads CATTELGGGANEQFF. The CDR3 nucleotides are TGTGCCACCACCGAGCTTGGCGGGGGGGCCAATGAGCAGTTCTTC.

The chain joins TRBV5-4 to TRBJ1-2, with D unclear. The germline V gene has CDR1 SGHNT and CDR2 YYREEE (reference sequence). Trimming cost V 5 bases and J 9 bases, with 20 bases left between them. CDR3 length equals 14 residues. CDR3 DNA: TGTGCCAGCAGTCTTCCCTCATTGACGGGGAGCTACACCTTC. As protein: CASSLPSLTGSYTF.

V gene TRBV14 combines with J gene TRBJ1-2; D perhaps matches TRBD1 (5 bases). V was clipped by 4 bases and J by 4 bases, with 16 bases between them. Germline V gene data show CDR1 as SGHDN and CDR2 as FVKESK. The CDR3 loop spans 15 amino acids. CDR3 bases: TGTGCCAGCAGCCTCAATATTGCGGGGGTCTATGGCTACACCTTC. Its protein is CASSLNIAGVYGYTF.

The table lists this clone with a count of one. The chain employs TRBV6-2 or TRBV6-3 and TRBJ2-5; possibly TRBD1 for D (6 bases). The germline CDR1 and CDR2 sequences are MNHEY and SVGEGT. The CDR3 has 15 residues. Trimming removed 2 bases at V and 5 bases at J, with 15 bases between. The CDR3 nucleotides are TGTGCCAGCAGTTACCTAGGACAGACGTGGGAGACCCAGTACTTC. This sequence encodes CASSYLGQTWETQYF.

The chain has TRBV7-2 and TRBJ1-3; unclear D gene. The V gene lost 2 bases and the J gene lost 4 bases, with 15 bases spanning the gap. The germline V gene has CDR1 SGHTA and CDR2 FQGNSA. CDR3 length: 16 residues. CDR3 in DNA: TGTGCCAGCAGCTTAAGGCCCCCGGGGTCCGGAAACACCATATATTTT. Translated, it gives CASSLRPPGSGNTIYF.

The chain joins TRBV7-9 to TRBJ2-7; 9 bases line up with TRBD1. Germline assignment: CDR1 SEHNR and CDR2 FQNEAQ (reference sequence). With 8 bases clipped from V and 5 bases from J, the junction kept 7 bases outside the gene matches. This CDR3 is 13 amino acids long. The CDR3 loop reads CASGRTGVHEQYF. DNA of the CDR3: TGTGCCAGCGGCCGGACAGGGGTCCACGAGCAGTACTTC.

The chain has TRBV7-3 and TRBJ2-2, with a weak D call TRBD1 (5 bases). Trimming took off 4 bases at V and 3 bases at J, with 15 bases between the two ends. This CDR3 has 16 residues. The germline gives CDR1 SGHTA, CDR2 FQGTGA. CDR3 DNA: TGTGCCAGCAGCTCCCCATCACAGGTAGACACCGGGGAGCTGTTTTTT. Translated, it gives CASSSPSQVDTGELFF.

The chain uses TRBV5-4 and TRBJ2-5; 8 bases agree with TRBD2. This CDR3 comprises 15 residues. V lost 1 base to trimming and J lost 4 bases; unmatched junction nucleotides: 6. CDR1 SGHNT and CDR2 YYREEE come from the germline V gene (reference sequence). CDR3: CASSLYRGGIETQYF. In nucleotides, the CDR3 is TGTGCCAGCAGCTTGTATCGGGGGGGGATAGAGACCCAGTACTTC.

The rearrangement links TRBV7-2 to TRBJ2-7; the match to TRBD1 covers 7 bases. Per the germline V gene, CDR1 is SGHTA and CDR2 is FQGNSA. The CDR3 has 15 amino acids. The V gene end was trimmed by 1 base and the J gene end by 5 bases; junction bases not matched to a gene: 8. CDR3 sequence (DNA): TGTGCCAGCAGCTTAGGGACAGGTATTTTCGACGAGCAGTACTTC. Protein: CASSLGTGIFDEQYF.

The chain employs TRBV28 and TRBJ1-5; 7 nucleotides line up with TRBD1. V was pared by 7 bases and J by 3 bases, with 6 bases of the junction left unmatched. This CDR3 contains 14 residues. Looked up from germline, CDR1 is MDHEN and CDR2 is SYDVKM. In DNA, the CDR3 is TGTGCCAGCAAAGGGGGGACAGCCAATCAGCCCCAGCATTTT. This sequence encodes CASKGGTANQPQHF.

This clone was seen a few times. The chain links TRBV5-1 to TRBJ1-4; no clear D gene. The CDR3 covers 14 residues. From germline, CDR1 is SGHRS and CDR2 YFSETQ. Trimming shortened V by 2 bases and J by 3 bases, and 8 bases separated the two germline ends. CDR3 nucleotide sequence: TGCGCCAGCAGCTTCGAGTTTCCTAATGAAAAACTGTTTTTT. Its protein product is CASSFEFPNEKLFF.

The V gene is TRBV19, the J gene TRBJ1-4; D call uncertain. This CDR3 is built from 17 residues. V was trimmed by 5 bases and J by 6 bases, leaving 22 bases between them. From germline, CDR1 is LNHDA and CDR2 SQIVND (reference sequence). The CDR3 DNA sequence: TGTGCCAGTAGTCCCCGGCCCCTGGGAGGGATCGATGAAAAACTGTTTTTT. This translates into CASSPRPLGGIDEKLFF.

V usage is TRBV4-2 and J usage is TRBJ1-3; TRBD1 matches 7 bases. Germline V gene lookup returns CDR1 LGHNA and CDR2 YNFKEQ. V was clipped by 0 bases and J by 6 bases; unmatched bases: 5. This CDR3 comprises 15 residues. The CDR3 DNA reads TGTGCCAGCAGCCAAGAGGGGACAGAAATAAACACCATATATTTT. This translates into CASSQEGTEINTIYF.

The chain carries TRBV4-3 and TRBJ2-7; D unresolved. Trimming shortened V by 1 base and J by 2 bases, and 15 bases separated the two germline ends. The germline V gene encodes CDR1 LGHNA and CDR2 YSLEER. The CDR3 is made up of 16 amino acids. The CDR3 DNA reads TGCGCCAGCAGCCAAGGGGCCTATGGTGGAACCTACGAGCAGTACTTC. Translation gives CASSQGAYGGTYEQYF.

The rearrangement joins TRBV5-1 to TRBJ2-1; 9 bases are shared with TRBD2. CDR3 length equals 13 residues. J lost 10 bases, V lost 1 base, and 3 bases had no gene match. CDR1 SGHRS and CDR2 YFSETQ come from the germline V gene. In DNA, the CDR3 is TGCGCCAGCAGCTTGCGGCGGGGGGGGGAGCAGTTCTTC. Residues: CASSLRRGGEQFF.

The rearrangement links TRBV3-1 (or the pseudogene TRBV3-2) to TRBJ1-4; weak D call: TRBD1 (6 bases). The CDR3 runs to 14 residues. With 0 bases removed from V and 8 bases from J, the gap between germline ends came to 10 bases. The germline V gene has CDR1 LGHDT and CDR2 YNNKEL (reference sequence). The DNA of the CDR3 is TGTGCCAGCAGCCAAGATGTACAGGGCGAAAAACTGTTTTTT. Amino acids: CASSQDVQGEKLFF.

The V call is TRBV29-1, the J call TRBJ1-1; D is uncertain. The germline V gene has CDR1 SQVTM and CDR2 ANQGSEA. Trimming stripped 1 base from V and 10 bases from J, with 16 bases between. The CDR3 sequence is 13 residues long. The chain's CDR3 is CSVEVTSSAGAFF. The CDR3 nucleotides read TGCAGCGTTGAAGTGACCTCTTCAGCGGGAGCTTTCTTT.

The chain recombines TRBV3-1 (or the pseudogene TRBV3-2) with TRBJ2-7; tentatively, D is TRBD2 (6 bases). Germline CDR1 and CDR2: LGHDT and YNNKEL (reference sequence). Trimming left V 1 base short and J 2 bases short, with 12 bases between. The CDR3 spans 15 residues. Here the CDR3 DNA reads TGTGCCAGCAGCCAAGGAGGAGGGGCCCCCTACGAGCAGTACTTC. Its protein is CASSQGGGAPYEQYF.

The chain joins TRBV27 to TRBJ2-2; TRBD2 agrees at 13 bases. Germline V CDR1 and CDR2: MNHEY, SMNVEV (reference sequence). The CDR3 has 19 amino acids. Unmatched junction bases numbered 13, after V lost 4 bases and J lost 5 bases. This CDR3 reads CASSSDLGLAGVGTGELFF. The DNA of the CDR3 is TGTGCCAGCAGTTCAGATCTCGGACTAGCGGGAGTAGGAACCGGGGAGCTGTTTTTT.